One sample yielded the 3 T cell receptor beta chains listed below, sequenced in a study of glioma-infiltrating T cells after dendritic cell vaccination. Some clones are missing from TCRdb's copy, which holds only in-frame ones; the method was immunoSEQ multiplex PCR. The sample lists around 73,000 clones, approximately 80% occurring once. The starting material was blood, obtained before dendritic cell vaccination. These receptors came from a human donor with glioblastoma.

The V and J genes are TRBV6-6 and TRBJ2-1; possibly TRBD2 for D (6 bases). Germline CDR1 is MNHNY and CDR2 is SVGAGI (reference sequence). The CDR3 loop spans 15 amino acids. V was cut by 0 bases and J by 8 bases, with 14 bases left in between. CDR3 sequence (DNA): TGTGCCAGCAGTTACTCAGGAGGGCGGGTCGATGAGCAGTTCTTC. The encoded protein is CASSYSGGRVDEQFF.

This chain links TRBV5-1 with TRBJ2-2, with D tentatively TRBD2 (5 bases). CDR3 size: 16 residues. Trimming shortened V by 4 bases and J by 0 bases, and 13 bases separated the two germline ends. CDR1 SGHRS and CDR2 YFSETQ come from the germline V gene. The DNA for the CDR3 is TGCGCCAGCAGCCCCCAGCGGTACCCGAACACCGGGGAGCTGTTTTTT. Translated: CASSPQRYPNTGELFF.

This clone was recorded once. The chain couples TRBV18 to TRBJ2-7; TRBD2 agrees at 7 bases. The CDR3 is 16 residues long. Germline assignment: CDR1 KGHSH and CDR2 LQKENI. After removal of 3 bases from V and 5 bases from J, the junction contained 13 bases not matched to a gene. CDR3 protein: CASSPIGGMGGNEQYF. CDR3 sequence (DNA): TGTGCCAGCTCACCGATTGGGGGAATGGGAGGGAACGAGCAGTACTTC.